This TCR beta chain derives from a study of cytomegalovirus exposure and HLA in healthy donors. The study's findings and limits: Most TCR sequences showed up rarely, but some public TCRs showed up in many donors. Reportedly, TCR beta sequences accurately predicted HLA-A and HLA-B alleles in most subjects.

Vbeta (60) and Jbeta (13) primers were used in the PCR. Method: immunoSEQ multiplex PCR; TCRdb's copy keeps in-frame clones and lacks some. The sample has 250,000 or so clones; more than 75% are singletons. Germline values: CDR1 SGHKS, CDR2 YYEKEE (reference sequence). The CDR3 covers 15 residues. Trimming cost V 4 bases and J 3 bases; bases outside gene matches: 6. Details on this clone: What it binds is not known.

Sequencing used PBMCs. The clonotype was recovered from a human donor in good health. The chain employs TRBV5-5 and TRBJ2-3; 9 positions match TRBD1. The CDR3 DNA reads TGTGCCAGCAGCCCCGGGACAGGGTGGACAGATACGCAGTATTTT. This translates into CASSPGTGWTDTQYF.